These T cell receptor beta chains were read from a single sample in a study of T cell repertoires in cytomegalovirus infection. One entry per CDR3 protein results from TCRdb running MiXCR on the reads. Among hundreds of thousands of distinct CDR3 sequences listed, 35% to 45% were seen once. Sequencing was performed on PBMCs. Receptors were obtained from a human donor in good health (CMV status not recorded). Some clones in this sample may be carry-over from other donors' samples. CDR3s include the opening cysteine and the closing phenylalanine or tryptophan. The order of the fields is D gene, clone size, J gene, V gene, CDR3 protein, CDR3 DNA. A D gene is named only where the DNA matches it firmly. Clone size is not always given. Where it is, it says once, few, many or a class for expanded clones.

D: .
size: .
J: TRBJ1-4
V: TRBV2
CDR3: CASRTLPGWGDEKLFF
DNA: TGTGCCAGCAGGACCTTACCGGGTTGGGGTGATGAAAAACTGTTTTTT

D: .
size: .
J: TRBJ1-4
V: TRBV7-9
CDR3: CASSWWGAATNEKLFF
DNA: TGTGCCAGCAGTTGGTGGGGGGCCGCAACTAATGAAAAACTGTTTTTT

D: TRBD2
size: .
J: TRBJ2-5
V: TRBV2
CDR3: CASSETGRARQETQYF
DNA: TGTGCCAGCAGTGAAACCGGGAGGGCCCGTCAAGAGACCCAGTACTTC

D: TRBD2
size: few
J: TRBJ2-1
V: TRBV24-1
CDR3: CATSDPSGGSYNEQFF
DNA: TGTGCCACCAGTGATCCTAGCGGGGGCTCCTACAATGAGCAGTTCTTC

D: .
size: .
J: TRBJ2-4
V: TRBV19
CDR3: CASSASDSLYLDIQYF
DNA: TGTGCCAGTAGTGCCTCCGACAGCCTTTACCTCGACATTCAGTACTTC

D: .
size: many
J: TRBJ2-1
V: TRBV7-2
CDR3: CASSRYRSSYNEQFF
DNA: TGTGCCAGCAGCCGTTACCGTAGCTCCTACAATGAGCAGTTCTTC

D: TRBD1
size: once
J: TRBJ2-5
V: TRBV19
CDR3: CASSPLPGRQGRKETQYF
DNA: TGTGCCAGTAGTCCCCTACCCGGGAGACAGGGGCGGAAAGAGACCCAGTACTTC

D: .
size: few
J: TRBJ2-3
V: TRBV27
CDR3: CASSLWGAIDTQYF
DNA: TGTGCCAGCAGTTTATGGGGGGCGATAGATACGCAGTATTTT

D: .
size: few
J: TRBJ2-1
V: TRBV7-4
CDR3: CASSTGINLNEQFF
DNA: TGTGCCAGCTCCACAGGGATAAATCTCAATGAGCAGTTCTTC

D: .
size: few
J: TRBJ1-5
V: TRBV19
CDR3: CASSTLRMVVNQPQHF
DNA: TGTGCCAGTAGTACTCTCCGGATGGTTGTTAATCAGCCCCAGCATTTT

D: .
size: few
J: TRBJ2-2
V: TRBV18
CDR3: CASWEGQTLRTGELFF
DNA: TGTGCCAGCTGGGAGGGACAGACCCTAAGAACCGGGGAGCTGTTTTTT

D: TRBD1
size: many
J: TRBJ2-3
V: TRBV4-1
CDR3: CASSQGPGQAYTDTQYF
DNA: TGCGCCAGCAGCCAAGGGCCCGGACAGGCCTACACAGATACGCAGTATTTT

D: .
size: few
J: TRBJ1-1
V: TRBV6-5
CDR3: CASSPTIEVSTEAFF
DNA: TGTGCCAGCAGCCCGACTATTGAAGTTTCCACTGAAGCTTTCTTT

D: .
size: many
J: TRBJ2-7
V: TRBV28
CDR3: CASSQRYEQYF
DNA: TGTGCCAGCAGTCAGCGCTACGAGCAGTACTTC

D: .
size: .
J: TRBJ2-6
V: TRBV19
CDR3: CASSISGTRLYSGANVLTF
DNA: TGTGCCAGTAGTATCTCTGGGACTCGCTTATACTCTGGGGCCAACGTCCTGACTTTC

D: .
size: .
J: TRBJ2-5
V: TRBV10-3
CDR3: CAISESTSPEAQYF
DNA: TGTGCCATCAGTGAGTCGACCTCACCGGAGGCCCAGTACTTC

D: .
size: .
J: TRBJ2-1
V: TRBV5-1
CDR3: CASSLQGLANNEQFF
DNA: TGCGCCAGCAGCCTGCAGGGACTCGCAAACAATGAGCAGTTCTTC

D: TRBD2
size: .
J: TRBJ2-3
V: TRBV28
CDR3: CASSGLAGVRRTDTQYF
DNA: TGTGCCAGTAGTGGACTAGCGGGAGTTCGGCGCACAGATACGCAGTATTTT

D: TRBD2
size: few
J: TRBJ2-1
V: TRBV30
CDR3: CALSAGGPIYQFF
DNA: TGTGCCCTTAGCGCGGGGGGCCCAATCTATCAGTTCTTC

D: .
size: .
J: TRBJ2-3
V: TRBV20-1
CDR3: CSAPAGTDTQYF
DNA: TGCAGTGCCCCGGCGGGGACAGATACGCAGTATTTT

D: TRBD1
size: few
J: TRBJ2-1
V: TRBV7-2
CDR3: CASSLAGHRGIGNEQFF
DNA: TGTGCCAGCAGCTTAGCGGGCCACAGGGGGATTGGCAATGAGCAGTTCTTC

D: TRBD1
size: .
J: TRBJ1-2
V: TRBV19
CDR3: CASSDAGGSGNYGYTF
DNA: TGTGCCAGTAGTGACGCAGGGGGGTCGGGTAACTATGGCTACACCTTC

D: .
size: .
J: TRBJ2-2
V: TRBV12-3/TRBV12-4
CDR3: CASRFNWQIIGELFF
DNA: TGTGCCAGCAGATTTAATTGGCAGATTATCGGGGAGCTGTTTTTT

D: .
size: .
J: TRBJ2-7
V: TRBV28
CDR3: CASFKRPYEQYF
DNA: TGTGCCAGCTTCAAGAGACCCTACGAGCAGTACTTC

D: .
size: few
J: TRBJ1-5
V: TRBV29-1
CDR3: CSVGGQEGQPQHF
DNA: TGCAGCGTTGGCGGGCAGGAGGGACAGCCCCAGCATTTT

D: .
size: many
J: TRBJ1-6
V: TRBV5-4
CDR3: CASSFDSYNSPLHF
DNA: TGTGCCAGCAGCTTCGACTCCTATAATTCACCCCTCCACTTT

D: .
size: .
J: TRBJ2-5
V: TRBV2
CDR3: CASSALSEVETQYF
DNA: TGTGCCAGCAGCGCTCTGAGTGAGGTAGAGACCCAGTACTTC

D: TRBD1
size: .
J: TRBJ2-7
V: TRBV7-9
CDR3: CASSPRDRYEQYF
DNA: TGTGCCAGCAGCCCCCGGGACAGGTACGAGCAGTACTTC

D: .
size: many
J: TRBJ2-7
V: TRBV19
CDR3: CASSMGYEQYF
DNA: TGTGCCAGTAGTATGGGATACGAGCAGTACTTC

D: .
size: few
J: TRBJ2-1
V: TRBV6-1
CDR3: CASTLQPRRSSYNEQFF
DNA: TGTGCCAGCACACTCCAACCCAGGAGGAGCTCCTACAATGAGCAGTTCTTC

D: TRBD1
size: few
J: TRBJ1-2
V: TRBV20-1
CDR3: CSAEDRDRVHGYTF
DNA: TGCAGTGCTGAAGATCGGGACAGGGTGCATGGCTACACCTTC

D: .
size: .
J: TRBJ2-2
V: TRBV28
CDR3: CASSPLGESNTGELFF
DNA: TGTGCGAGCAGTCCTCTGGGGGAGTCGAACACCGGGGAGCTGTTTTTT

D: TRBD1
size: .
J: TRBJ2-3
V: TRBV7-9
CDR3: CASSYPGQGAATQYF
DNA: TGTGCCAGCAGCTACCCGGGACAGGGGGCGGCTACGCAGTATTTT

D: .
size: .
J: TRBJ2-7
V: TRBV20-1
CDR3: CSSTPGHGDLVIPYEQYF
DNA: TGCAGTTCTACACCGGGACATGGGGACTTAGTCATTCCCTACGAGCAGTACTTC

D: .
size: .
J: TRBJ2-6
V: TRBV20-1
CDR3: CSASIAGVNVLTF
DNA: TGCAGTGCTAGTATAGCCGGGGTAAACGTCCTGACTTTC

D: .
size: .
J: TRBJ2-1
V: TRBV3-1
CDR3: CASSQGRGVEQFF
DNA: TGTGCCAGCAGCCAAGGCCGCGGGGTCGAGCAGTTCTTC

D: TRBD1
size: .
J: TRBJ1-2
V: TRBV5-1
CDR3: CASSLVLDRGRPGYGYTF
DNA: TGCGCCAGCAGCTTGGTATTGGACAGGGGGCGACCTGGCTATGGCTACACCTTC

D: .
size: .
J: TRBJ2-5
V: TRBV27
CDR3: CASSLHRVSQETQYF
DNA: TGTGCCAGCAGTTTACACAGGGTATCCCAAGAGACCCAGTACTTC

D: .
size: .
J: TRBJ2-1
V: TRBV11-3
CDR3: CASSQESYNEQFF
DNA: TGTGCCAGCAGCCAGGAGTCCTACAATGAGCAGTTCTTC

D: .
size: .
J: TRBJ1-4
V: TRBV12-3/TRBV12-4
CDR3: CASRAPGYEKLFF
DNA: TGTGCCAGCAGGGCGCCGGGTTATGAAAAACTGTTTTTT

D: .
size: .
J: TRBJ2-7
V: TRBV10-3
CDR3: CAIRRDTYEQYF
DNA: TGTGCCATCAGGCGGGACACCTACGAGCAGTACTTC